What follows are 15 T cell receptor beta chains derived from one specimen sequenced in a study of T cells after yellow fever vaccination. TCRdb reprocessed the 5' RACE reads via MiXCR and lists one record per CDR3 protein. Of about 350,000 distinct CDR3 sequences in the sample, 12% were seen once. The starting material was CD4+ T cells sorted from PBMCs, obtained 15 days after the yellow fever booster vaccination. The receptors were gathered from a man between 18 and 29 years old who received the YFV17D yellow fever vaccine.

The chain employs TRBV6-5 and TRBJ2-7; D is possibly TRBD1 or TRBD2 (5 bases each). V dropped 6 bases and J dropped 7 bases, with 13 bases sitting between them. CDR1 and CDR2 (germline): MNHEY, SVGAGI. The CDR3 has 12 residues. This CDR3 is CASRHAEGEQYF. For the CDR3, the DNA is TGTGCCAGCAGGCACGCAGAGGGGGAGCAGTACTTC.

This clonotype was seen many times. V and J are TRBV20-1 and TRBJ2-5, with 8 bases lining up with TRBD2. Germline-derived CDR1 and CDR2 are DFQATT and SNEGSKA (reference sequence). The ends lost 1 base at V and 7 bases at J; junction bases unmatched: 14. The CDR3 covers 16 residues. CDR3 DNA: TGCAGTGCTAGAGCCCCAACGGGGGGGCTGGTAGGGACCCAGTACTTC. It codes for CSARAPTGGLVGTQYF.

The CDR3, as DNA: TGTGCCAGCAGCTTAGGCCGGGAGCAGCCCCAGCATTTT. Translating it yields CASSLGREQPQHF. This sequence joins TRBV7-2 and TRBJ1-5; the D is unclear. Trimming removed 1 base at V and 7 bases at J, with 8 bases between. Germline loops: CDR1 SGHTA, CDR2 FQGNSA. The CDR3 sequence is 13 residues long.

The rearrangement uses TRBV10-3 and TRBJ2-5; a possible D gene is TRBD1 (6 bases). The V end lost 7 bases, the J end lost 5 bases, and 14 bases lay between the germline ends. The CDR3 loop spans 13 amino acids. Germline CDR1 ENHRY, CDR2 SYGVKD. The CDR3 sequence: CAIKGVSQETQYF. Written as DNA, the CDR3 is TGTGCCATCAAGGGGGTTTCTCAGGAGACCCAGTACTTC.

This clonotype was observed a few times. V usage is TRBV6-5 and J usage is TRBJ1-6, with D uncertain. Between the trimmed V and J ends, which lost 2 bases and 10 bases, there was a span of 9 bases. CDR1 MNHEY and CDR2 SVGAGI come from the germline V gene. CDR3 length: 13 amino acids. The CDR3 region is CASSYGVHSPLHF. CDR3 DNA: TGTGCCAGCAGTTACGGGGTTCACTCACCCCTCCACTTT.

This clonotype has just a few counts. V and J are TRBV29-1 and TRBJ2-3, with D unresolved. The CDR3 length is 11 residues. The germline CDR1 and CDR2 sequences are SQVTM and ANQGSEA. Trimming took 2 bases from V and 4 from J, leaving 4 bases between them. CDR3 bases: TGCAGCGTTGAAAGATCAGATACGCAGTATTTT. It encodes CSVERSDTQYF.

The V and J genes are TRBV30 and TRBJ2-1; D is ambiguous. The CDR3 contains 13 residues. The V gene's germline CDR1 is GTSNPN and CDR2 SVGIG (reference sequence). The V end lost 4 bases, the J end lost 10 bases, and 17 bases lay between the germline ends. For the CDR3, the DNA is TGTGCCTGGAACCTCCTTGGTGGCTACGAGCAGTTCTTC. Encoded protein: CAWNLLGGYEQFF.

Comment on this clonotype: An end of the junction differs from the germline gene, which may be a read error. The gene calls are TRBV11-2 and TRBJ1-1; the D gene is possibly TRBD1 (5 bases). CDR1 and CDR2 (germline): SGHAT, FQNNGV. The CDR3 runs to 14 residues. The CDR3 sequence is CASSSGGTGSWGTF. The CDR3 region has the DNA TGTGCCAGCAGCTCCGGAGGGACGGGCAGTTGGGGGACCTTT.

This clonotype was counted at least ten times. This chain connects TRBV6-1 to TRBJ1-6, with 8 bases matching TRBD1. CDR3 length: 14 residues. The germline V gene encodes CDR1 MNHNS and CDR2 SASEGT. The V segment lost 6 bases and the J segment 7 bases; nucleotides outside the gene matches: 5. The CDR3 spells CASSRDRSNSPLHF. The DNA of the CDR3 is TGTGCCAGCAGCCGGGACAGGTCAAATTCACCCCTCCACTTT.

As to this clonotype: The junction departs from germline at one end; a sequencing error may be responsible. This chain uses TRBV6-6 with TRBJ1-3; D remains ambiguous. Germline values: CDR1 MNHNY, CDR2 SVGAGI (reference sequence). CDR3 length equals 12 residues. The CDR3 sequence: CASSNSGNTIYF. CDR3 DNA sequence: TGTGCCAGCAGTAACTCTGGAAACACCATATATTTT.

This clonotype was seen a handful of times. V usage is TRBV6-5 and J usage is TRBJ1-6; TRBD1 agrees at 9 bases. Germline-derived CDR1 and CDR2 are MNHEY and SVGAGI. The CDR3 contains 17 residues. After removal of 0 bases from V and 7 bases from J, the junction contained 7 bases not matched to a gene. CDR3 residues: CASSYSKGQGGNSPLHF. CDR3 nucleotides: TGTGCCAGCAGTTACTCGAAGGGACAGGGAGGGAATTCACCCCTCCACTTT.

This clonotype came up a few times. The genes are TRBV19 and TRBJ1-1; 9 bases are a match to TRBD1. V dropped 7 bases and J dropped 2; count of bases not matched to a gene: 11. The CDR3 totals 16 residues. Germline CDR1 and CDR2: LNHDA and SQIVND (reference sequence). The CDR3 spells CASINRRDRANTEAFF. As DNA, the CDR3 is TGTGCCAGTATCAATCGCCGGGACAGGGCCAACACTGAAGCTTTCTTT.

There are a few counts of this clonotype. V usage is TRBV3-1 and J usage is TRBJ2-1, with unresolved D. In germline, CDR1 is LGHDT, CDR2 YNNKEL (reference sequence). V lost 4 bases, J lost 3 bases, and 10 bases lay in between. This CDR3 is 14 amino acids long. In nucleotides, the CDR3 is TGTGCCAGCAGCCGTTGGCTAGACTACAATGAGCAGTTCTTC. Translating gives CASSRWLDYNEQFF.

This clonotype was seen a handful of times. This chain uses TRBV25-1 with TRBJ1-2; D gene ambiguous. The V gene's germline CDR1 is MGHDK and CDR2 SYGVNS. CDR3 length equals 11 residues. V shed 6 bases and J shed 6 bases, with 8 bases lying between them. The CDR3 coding sequence is TGTGCCAGCAGGACGACGGATGGCTACACCTTC. It encodes CASRTTDGYTF.

V is TRBV6-5 and J is TRBJ2-2, with a possible D match to TRBD2 (5 bases). V was trimmed by 0 bases and J by 0 bases, leaving 5 bases between them. The CDR3 is 15 amino acids. Germline V lookup: CDR1 MNHEY, CDR2 SVGAGI. The CDR3 DNA is TGTGCCAGCAGTTACTCGAGGGCGAACACCGGGGAGCTGTTTTTT. Translation: CASSYSRANTGELFF.